The present T cell receptor (beta chain) was sequenced within a study of preoperative IRX-2 immunotherapy in early breast cancer (dated by TCRdb to the late 2010s). Unmatched junction bases come to 9, with V trimmed by 6 bases and J by 5 bases. Reading from cysteine to phenylalanine, the CDR3 counts 17 amino acids. CDR3 DNA is the only sequence kept; it has 51 bases, read in frame from the first base. Sequences MNHGY (CDR1) and SAAAGT (CDR2) are obtained from the germline V gene. The treatment or condition label on this specimen signifies: preoperative locoregional IRX-2 cytokine immunotherapy. The samples were obtained from a phase Ib study that tested preoperative, locoregional IRX-2 cytokine immunotherapy designed to prime immune responses. Patients with early-stage breast cancer who were given IRX-2 before surgery served as donors. The library was obtained by the immunoSEQ multiplex PCR assay. The table comes from immuneACCESS by way of TCRdb, which keeps in-frame sequences with V and J called. Part of the clones is missing from these tables; in studies checked, under half for an unresolved V gene and the rest for unknown reasons. Counted in this sample were roughly 5,100 clones; around 64% of them appeared once. Roughly 9.6% of the sample is taken by the ten largest.

For this clone: Its antigen remains unidentified. Base qualities are not provided; no much larger clone lies one nucleotide away.

This TCR derives from a human donor with breast cancer. This sample comprised tumor tissue, obtained before IRX-2 immunotherapy. The sequence links TRBV6-8 to TRBJ2-2, and 13 junction bases match TRBD2. The CDR3 region reads CASSSRTSGSQTGELFF. At the DNA level, the sequence is TGTGCCAGCAGCTCTCGGACTAGCGGGAGCCAGACCGGGGAGCTGTTTTTT.